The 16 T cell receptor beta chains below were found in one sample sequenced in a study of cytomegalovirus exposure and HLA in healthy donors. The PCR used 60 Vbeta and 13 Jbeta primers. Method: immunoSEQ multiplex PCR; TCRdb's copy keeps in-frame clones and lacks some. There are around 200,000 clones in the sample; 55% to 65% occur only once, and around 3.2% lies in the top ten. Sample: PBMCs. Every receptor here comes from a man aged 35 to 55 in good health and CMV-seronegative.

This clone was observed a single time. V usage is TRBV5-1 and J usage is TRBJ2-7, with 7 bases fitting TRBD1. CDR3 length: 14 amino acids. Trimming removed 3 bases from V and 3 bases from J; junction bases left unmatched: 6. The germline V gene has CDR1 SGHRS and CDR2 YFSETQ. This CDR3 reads CASSSGGGLYEQYF. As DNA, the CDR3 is TGCGCCAGCAGCTCAGGGGGTGGTCTCTACGAGCAGTACTTC. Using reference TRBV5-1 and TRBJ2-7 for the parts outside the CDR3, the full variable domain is KAGVTQTPRYLIKTRGQQVTLSCSPISGHRSVSWYQQTPGQGLQFLFEYFSETQRNKGNFPGRFSGRQFSNSRSEMNVSTLELGDSALYLCASSSGGGLYEQYFGPGTRLTVT.

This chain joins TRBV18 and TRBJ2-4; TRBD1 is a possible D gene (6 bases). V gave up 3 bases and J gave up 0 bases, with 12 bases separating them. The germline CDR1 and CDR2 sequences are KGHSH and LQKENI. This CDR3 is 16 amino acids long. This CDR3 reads CASSPRGGLAKNIQYF. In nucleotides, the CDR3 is TGTGCCAGCTCACCCAGGGGTGGACTAGCCAAAAACATTCAGTACTTC.

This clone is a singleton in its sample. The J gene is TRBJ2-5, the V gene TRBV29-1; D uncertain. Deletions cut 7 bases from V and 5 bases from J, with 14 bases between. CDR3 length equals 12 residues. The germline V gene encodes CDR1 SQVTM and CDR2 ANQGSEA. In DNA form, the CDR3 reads TGCAGCGCCGGCCCGGTCGGGGAGACCCAGTACTTC. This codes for CSAGPVGETQYF.

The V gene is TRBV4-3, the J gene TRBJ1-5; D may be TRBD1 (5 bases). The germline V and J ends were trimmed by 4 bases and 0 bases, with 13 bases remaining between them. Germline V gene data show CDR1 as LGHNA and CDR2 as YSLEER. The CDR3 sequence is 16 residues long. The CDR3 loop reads CASSPGWDYSNQPQHF. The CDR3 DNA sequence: TGCGCCAGCAGCCCTGGGTGGGACTATAGCAATCAGCCCCAGCATTTT.

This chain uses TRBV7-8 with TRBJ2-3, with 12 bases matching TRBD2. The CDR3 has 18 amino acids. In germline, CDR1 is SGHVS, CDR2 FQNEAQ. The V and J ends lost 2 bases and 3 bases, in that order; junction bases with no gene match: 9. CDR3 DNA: TGTGCCAGCAGCTTAACTTCCCTAGCGGGAGGGGTGACAGATACGCAGTATTTT. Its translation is CASSLTSLAGGVTDTQYF. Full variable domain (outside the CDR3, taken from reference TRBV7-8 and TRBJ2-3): GAGVSQSPRYKVAKRGQDVALRCDPISGHVSLFWYQQALGQGPEFLTYFQNEAQLDKSGLPSDRFFAERPEGSVSTLKIQRTQQEDSAVYLCASSLTSLAGGVTDTQYFGPGTRLTVL.

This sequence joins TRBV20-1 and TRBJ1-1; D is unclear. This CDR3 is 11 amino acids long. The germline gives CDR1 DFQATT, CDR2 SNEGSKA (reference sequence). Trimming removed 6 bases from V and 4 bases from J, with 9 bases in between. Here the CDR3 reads CSARVSTEAFF. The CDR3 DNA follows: TGCAGTGCGCGCGTGAGCACTGAAGCTTTCTTT.

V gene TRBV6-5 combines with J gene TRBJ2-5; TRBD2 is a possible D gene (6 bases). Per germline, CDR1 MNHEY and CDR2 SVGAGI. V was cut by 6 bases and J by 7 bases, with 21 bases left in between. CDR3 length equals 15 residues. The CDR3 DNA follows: TGTGCCAGCAGCAAACTAGCCTCCCAGCCTGGGACCCAGTACTTC. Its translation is CASSKLASQPGTQYF.

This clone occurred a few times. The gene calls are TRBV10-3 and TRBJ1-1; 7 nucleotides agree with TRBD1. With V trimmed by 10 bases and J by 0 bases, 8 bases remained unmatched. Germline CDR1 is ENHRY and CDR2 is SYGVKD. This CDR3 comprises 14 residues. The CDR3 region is CATRGQGVNTEAFF. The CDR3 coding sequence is TGTGCCACCAGAGGGCAGGGGGTGAACACTGAAGCTTTCTTT.

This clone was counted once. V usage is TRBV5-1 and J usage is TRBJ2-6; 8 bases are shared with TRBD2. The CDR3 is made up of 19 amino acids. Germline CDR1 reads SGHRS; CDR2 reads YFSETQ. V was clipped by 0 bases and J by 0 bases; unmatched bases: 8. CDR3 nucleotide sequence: TGCGCCAGCAGCTTGGTCTCGTGGGCGGGGGGCTCTGGGGCCAACGTCCTGACTTTC. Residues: CASSLVSWAGGSGANVLTF.

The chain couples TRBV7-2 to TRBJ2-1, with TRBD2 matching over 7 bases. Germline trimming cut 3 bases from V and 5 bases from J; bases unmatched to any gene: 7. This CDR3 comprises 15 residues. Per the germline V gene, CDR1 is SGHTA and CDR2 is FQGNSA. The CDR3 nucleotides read TGTGCCAGCAGCTTTGGCGGGAGCGTCGACAATGAGCAGTTCTTC. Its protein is CASSFGGSVDNEQFF.

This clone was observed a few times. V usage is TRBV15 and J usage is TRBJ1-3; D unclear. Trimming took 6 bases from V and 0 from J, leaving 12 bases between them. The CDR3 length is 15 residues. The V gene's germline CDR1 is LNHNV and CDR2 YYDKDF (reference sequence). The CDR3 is CATSLTTYSGNTIYF. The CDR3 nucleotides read TGTGCCACCAGTCTAACCACTTACTCTGGAAACACCATATATTTT.

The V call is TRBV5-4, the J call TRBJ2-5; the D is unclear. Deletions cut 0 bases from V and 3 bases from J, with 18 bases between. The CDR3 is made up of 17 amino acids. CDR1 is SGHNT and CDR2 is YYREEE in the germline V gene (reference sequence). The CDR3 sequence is CASSLGIVARFEETQYF. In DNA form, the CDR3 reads TGTGCCAGCAGCTTGGGGATAGTAGCTCGTTTCGAAGAGACCCAGTACTTC.

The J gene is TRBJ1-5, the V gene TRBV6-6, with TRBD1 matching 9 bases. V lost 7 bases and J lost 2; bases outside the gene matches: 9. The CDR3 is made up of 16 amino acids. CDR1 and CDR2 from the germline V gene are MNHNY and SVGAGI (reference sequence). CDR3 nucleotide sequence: TGTGCCAGCACCGCAACAGGGGGCTTCGGCAATCAGCCCCAGCATTTT. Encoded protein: CASTATGGFGNQPQHF.

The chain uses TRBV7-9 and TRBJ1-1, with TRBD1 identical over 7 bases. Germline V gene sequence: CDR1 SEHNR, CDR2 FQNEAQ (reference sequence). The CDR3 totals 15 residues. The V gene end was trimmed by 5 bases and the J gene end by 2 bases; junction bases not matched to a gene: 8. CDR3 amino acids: CASSRSGTENTEAFF. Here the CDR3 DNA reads TGTGCCAGCAGCCGTTCCGGGACAGAAAACACTGAAGCTTTCTTT.

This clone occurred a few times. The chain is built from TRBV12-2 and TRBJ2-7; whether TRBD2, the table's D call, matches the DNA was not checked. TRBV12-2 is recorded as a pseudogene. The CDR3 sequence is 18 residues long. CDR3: CASRLWILAGGPFYEQYF. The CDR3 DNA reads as TGTGCAAGTCGCTTATGGATTTTAGCGGGGGGGCCTTTCTACGAGCAGTACTTC.

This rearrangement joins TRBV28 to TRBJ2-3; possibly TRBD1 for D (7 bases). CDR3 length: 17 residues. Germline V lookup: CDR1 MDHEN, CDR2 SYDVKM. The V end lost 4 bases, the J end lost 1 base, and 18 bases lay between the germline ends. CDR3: CASSSNLDRRGTDTQYF. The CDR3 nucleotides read TGTGCCAGCAGTTCCAACCTGGACAGGAGGGGCACAGATACGCAGTATTTT.